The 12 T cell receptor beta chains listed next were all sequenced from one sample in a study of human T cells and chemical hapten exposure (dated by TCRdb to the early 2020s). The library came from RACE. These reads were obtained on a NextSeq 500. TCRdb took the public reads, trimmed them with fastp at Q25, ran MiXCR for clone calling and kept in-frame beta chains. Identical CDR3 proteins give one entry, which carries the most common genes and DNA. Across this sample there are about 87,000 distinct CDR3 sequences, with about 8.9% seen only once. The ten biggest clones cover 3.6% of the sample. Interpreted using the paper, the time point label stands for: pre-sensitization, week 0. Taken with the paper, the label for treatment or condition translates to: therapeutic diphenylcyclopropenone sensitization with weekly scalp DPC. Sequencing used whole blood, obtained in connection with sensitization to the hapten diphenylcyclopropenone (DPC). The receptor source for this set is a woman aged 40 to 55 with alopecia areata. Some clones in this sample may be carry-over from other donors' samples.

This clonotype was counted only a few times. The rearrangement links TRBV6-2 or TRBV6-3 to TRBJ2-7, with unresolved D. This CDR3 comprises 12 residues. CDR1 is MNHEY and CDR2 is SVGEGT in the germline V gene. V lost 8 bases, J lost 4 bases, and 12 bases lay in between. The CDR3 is CASFTSQYEQYF. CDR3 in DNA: TGTGCCAGCTTTACATCTCAATACGAGCAGTACTTC.

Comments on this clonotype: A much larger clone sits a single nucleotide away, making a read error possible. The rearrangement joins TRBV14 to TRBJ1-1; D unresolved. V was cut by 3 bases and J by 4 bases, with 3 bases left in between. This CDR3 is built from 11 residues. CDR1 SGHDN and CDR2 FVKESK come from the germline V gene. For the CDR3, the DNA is TGTGCCAGCAGCCAGATCACTGAAGCTTTCTTT. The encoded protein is CASSQITEAFF.

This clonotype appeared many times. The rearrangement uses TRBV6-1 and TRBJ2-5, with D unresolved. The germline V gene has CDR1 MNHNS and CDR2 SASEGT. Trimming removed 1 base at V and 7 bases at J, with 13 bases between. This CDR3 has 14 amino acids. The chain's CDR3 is CASSEEGRSGTQYF. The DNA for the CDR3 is TGTGCCAGCAGTGAAGAGGGCCGCTCGGGGACCCAGTACTTC.

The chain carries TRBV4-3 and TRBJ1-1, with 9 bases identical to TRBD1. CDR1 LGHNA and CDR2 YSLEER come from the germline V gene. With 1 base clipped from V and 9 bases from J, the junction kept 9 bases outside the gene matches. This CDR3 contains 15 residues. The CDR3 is CASSQGGTGSLKAFF. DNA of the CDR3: TGCGCCAGCAGCCAAGGAGGGACAGGGAGTTTGAAAGCTTTCTTT.

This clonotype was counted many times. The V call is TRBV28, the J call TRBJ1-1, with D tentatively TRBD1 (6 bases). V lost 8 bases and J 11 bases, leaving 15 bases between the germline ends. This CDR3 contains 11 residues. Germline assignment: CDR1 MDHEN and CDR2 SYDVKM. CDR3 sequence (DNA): TGTGCCAGCTCTGCAGGGGTTAGGGCTTTCTTT. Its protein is CASSAGVRAFF.

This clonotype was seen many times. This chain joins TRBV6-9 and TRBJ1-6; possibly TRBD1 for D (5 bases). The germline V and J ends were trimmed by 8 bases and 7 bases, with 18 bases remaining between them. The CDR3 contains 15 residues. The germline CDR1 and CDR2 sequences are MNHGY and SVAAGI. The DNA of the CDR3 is TGTGCCAGCCCTCCCATAGGGGCCCAAAATTCACCCCTCCACTTT. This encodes CASPPIGAQNSPLHF.

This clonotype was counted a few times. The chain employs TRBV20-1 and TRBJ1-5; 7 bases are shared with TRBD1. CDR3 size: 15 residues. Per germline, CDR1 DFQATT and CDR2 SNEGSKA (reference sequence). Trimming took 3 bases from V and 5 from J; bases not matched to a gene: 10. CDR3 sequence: CSASSKTGIDQPQHF. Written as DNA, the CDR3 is TGCAGTGCTAGTTCAAAGACAGGGATCGATCAGCCCCAGCATTTT.

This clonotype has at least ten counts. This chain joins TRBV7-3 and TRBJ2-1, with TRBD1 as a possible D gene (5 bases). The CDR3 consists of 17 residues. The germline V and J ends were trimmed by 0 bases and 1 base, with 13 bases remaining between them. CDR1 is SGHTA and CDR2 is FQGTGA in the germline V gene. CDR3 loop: CASSLTGRGGSYNEQFF. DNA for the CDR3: TGTGCCAGCAGCTTAACGGGTAGGGGCGGTTCCTACAATGAGCAGTTCTTC.

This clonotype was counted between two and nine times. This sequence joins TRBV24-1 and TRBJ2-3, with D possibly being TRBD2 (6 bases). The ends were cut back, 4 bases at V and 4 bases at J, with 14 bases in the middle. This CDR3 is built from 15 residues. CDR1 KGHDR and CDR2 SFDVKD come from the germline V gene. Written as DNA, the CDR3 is TGTGCCACCAGTGAATTTGGCGGAGGGGCAGATACGCAGTATTTT. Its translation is CATSEFGGGADTQYF.

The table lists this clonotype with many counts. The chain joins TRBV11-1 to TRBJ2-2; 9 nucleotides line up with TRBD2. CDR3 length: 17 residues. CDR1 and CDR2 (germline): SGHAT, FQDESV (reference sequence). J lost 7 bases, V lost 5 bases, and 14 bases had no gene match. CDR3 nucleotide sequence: TGTGCCAGCAGCCGCCTGAGCGGGGGGTTCGTTCTCGGGGAGCTGTTTTTT. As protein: CASSRLSGGFVLGELFF.

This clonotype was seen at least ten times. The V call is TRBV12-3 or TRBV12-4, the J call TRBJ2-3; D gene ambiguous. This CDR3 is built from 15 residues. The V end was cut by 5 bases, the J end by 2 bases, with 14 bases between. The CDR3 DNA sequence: TGTGCCAGCAGTCTTGCCCAGGTTCTCACAGATACGCAGTATTTT. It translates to CASSLAQVLTDTQYF.

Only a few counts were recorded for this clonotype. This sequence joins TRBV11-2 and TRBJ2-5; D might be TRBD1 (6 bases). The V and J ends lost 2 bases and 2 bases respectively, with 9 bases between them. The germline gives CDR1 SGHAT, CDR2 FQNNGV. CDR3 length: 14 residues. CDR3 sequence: CASSLSTGQETQYF. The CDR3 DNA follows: TGTGCCAGCAGCTTATCAACAGGGCAAGAGACCCAGTACTTC.